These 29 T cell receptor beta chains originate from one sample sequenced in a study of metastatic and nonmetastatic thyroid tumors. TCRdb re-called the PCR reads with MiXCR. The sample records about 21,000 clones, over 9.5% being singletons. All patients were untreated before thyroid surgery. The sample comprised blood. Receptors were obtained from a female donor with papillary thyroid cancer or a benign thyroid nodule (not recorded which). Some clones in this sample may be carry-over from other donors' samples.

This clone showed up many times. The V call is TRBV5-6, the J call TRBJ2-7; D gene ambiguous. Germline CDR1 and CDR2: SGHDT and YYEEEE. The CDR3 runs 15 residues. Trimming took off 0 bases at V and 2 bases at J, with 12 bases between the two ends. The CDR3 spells CASSLAGPIPYEQYF. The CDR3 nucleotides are TGTGCCAGCAGCTTGGCAGGACCTATTCCCTACGAGCAGTACTTC. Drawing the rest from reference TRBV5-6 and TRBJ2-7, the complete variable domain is DAGVTQSPTHLIKTRGQQVTLRCSPKSGHDTVSWYQQALGQGPQFIFQYYEEEERQRGNFPDRFSGHQFPNYSSELNVNALLLGDSALYLCASSLAGPIPYEQYFGPGTRLTVT.

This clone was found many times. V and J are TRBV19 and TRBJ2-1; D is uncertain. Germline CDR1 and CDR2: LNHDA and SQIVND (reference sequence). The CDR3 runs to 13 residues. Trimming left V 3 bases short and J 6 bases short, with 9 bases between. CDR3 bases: TGTGCCAGTAGTATTACCATCCCCAATGAGCAGTTCTTC. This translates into CASSITIPNEQFF.

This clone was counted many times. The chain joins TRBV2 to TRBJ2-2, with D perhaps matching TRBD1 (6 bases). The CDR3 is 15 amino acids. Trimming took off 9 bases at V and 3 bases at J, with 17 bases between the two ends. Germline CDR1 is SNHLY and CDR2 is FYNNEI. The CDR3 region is CASKPGQGYTGELFF. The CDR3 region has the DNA TGTGCCAGTAAACCGGGACAAGGGTACACCGGGGAGCTGTTTTTT.

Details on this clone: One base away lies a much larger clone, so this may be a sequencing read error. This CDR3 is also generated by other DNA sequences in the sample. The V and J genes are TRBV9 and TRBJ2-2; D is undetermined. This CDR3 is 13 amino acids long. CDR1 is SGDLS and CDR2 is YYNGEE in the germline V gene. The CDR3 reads CASSVGVAGELFF. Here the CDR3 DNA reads TGTGCCAGCAGCGTAGGAGTTGCCGGTGAGCTGTTTTTT.

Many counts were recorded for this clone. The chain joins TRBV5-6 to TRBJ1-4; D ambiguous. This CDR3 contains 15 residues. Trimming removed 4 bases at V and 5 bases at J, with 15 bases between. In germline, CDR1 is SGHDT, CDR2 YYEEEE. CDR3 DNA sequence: TGTGCCAGCAGCCTCTACCGCTTGAAGAATGAAAAACTGTTTTTT. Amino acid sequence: CASSLYRLKNEKLFF. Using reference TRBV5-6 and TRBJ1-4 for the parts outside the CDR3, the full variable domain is DAGVTQSPTHLIKTRGQQVTLRCSPKSGHDTVSWYQQALGQGPQFIFQYYEEEERQRGNFPDRFSGHQFPNYSSELNVNALLLGDSALYLCASSLYRLKNEKLFFGSGTQLSVL.

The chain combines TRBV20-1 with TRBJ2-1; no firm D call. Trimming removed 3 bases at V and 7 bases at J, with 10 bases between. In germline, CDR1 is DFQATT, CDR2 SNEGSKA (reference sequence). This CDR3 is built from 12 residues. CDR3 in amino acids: CSASSEANEQFF. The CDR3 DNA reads TGCAGTGCTAGTTCTGAGGCTAATGAGCAGTTCTTC.

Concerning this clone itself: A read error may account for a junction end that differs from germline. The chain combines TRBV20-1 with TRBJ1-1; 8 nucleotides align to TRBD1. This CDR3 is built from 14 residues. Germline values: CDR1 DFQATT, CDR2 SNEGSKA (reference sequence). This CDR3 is CSDSRGHLNTEAFF. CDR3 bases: TGCAGTGATAGCAGGGGGCACCTGAACACTGAAGCTTTCTTC.

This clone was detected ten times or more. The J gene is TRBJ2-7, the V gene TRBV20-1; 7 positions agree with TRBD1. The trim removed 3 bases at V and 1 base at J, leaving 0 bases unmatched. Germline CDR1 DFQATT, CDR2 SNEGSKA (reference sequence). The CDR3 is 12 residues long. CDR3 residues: CSARDRSYEQYF. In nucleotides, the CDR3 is TGCAGTGCTAGGGACAGGTCCTACGAGCAGTACTTC.

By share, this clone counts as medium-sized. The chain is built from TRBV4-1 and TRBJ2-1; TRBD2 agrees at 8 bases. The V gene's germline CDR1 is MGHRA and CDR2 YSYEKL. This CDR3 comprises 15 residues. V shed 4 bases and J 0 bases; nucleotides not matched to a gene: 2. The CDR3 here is CASSRSGSSYNEQFF. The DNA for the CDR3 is TGCGCCAGCAGCCGGAGCGGGAGCTCCTACAATGAGCAGTTCTTC.

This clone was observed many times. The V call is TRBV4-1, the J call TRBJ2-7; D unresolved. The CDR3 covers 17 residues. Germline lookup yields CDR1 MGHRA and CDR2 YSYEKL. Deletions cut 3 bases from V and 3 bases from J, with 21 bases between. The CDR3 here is CASSHLITGPSGYEQYF. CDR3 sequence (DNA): TGCGCCAGCAGCCACCTGATAACCGGGCCCTCAGGCTACGAGCAGTACTTC.

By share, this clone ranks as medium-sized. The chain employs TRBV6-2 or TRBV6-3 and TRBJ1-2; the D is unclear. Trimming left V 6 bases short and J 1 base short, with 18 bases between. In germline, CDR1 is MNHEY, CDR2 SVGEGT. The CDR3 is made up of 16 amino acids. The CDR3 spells CASRPRTSVRNYGYTF. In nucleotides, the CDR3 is TGTGCCAGCAGACCCCGGACGTCGGTCCGTAACTATGGCTACACCTTC.

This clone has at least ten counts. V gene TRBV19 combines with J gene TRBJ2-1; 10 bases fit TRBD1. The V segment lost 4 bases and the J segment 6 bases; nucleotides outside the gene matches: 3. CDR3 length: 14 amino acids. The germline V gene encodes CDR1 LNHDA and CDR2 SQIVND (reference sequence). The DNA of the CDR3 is TGTGCCAGTAGTACCCGGACAGGGGGCAATGAGCAGTTCTTC. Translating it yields CASSTRTGGNEQFF. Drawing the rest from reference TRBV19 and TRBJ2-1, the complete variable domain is DGGITQSPKYLFRKEGQNVTLSCEQNLNHDAMYWYRQDPGQGLRLIYYSQIVNDFQKGDIAEGYSVSREKKESFPLTVTSAQKNPTAFYLCASSTRTGGNEQFFGPGTRLTVL.

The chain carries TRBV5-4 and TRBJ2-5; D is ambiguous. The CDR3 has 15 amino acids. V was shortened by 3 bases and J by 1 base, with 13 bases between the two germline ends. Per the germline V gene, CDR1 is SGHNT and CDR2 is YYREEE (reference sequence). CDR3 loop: CASSSGRQAQETQYF. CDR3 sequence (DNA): TGTGCCAGCAGCTCCGGACGACAAGCCCAAGAGACCCAGTACTTC.

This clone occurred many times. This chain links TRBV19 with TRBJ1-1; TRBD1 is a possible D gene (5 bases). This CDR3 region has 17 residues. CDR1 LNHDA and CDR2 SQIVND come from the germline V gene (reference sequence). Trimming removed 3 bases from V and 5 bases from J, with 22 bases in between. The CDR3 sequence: CASSIWRAGRGRTEAFF. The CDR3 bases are TGTGCCAGTAGTATCTGGAGGGCAGGGCGAGGAAGAACTGAAGCTTTCTTT.

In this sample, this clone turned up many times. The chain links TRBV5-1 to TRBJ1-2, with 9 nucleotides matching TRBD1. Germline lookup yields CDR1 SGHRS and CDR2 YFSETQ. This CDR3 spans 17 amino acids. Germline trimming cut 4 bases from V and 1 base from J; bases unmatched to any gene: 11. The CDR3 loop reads CASSPWTGALYNYGYTF. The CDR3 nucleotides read TGCGCCAGCAGCCCTTGGACAGGGGCGCTTTATAACTATGGCTACACCTTC.

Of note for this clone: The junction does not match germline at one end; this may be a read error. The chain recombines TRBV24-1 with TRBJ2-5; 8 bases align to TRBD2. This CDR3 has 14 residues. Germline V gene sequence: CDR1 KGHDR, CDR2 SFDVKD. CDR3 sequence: CSTSDGTSQETQYF. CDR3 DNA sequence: TGCTCCACCAGTGATGGGACTAGTCAAGAGACCCAGTACTTC.

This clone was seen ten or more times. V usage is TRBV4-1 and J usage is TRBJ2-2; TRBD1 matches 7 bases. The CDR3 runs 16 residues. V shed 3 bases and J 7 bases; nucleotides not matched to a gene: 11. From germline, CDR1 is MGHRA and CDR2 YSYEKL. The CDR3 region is CASSHATGTAYGELFF. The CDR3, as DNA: TGCGCCAGCAGCCATGCTACCGGGACAGCCTACGGGGAGCTGTTTTTT.

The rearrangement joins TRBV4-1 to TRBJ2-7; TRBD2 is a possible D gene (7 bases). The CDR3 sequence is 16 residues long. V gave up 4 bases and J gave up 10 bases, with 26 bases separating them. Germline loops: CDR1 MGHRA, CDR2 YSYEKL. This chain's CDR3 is CASSRGLEGGRSPQYF. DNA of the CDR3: TGCGCCAGCAGCCGTGGACTAGAGGGGGGCAGATCACCCCAGTACTTC.

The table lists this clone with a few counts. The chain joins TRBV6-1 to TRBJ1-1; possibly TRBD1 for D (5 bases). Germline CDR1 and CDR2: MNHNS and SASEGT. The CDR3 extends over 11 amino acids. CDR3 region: CATGGNTEAFF. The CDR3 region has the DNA TGTGCTACAGGAGGGAACACTGAAGCTTTCTTT.

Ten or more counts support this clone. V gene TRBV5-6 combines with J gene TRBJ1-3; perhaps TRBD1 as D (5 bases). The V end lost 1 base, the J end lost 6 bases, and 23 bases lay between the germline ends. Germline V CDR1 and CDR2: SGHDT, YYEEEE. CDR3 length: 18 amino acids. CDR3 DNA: TGTGCCAGCAGCTTGTTGATCAGGAAACGGGGGAACGAAAACACCATATATTTT. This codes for CASSLLIRKRGNENTIYF.

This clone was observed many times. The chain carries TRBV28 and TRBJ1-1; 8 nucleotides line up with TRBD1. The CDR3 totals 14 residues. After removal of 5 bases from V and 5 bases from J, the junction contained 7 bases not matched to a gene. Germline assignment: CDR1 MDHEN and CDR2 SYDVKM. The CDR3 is CASSETGGGTEAFF. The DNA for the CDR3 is TGTGCCAGCAGTGAAACAGGGGGGGGGACTGAAGCTTTCTTT.

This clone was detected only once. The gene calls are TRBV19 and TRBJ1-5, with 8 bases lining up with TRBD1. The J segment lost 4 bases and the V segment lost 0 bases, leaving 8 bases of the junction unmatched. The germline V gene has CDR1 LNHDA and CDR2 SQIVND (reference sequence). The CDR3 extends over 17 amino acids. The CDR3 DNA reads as TGTGCCAGTAGTATAGATCCTGTACAGGGGGGTAATCAGCCCCAGCATTTT. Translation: CASSIDPVQGGNQPQHF.

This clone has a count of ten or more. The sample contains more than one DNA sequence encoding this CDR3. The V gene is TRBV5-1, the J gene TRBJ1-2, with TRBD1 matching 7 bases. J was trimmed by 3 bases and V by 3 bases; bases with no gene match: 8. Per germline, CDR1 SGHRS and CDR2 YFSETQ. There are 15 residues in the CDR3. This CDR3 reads CASSSGQGVYYGYTF. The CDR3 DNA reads TGCGCCAGCAGCTCCGGTCAGGGGGTGTACTATGGCTACACCTTC.

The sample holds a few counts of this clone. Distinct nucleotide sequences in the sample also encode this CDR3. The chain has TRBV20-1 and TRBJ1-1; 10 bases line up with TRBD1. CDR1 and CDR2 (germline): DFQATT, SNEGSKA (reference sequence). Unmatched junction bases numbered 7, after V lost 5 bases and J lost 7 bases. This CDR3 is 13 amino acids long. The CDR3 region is CSASRDRGREAFF. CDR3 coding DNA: TGCAGTGCTTCCCGGGACAGGGGACGTGAAGCTTTCTTT.

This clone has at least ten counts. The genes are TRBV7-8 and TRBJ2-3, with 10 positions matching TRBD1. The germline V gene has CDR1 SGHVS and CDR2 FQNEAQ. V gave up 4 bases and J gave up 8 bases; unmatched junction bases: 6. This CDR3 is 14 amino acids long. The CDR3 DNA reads TGTGCCAGCAGCTCCAGGAGGGACAGGGGTACGCAGTATTTT. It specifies CASSSRRDRGTQYF. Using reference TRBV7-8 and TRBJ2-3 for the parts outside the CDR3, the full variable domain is GAGVSQSPRYKVAKRGQDVALRCDPISGHVSLFWYQQALGQGPEFLTYFQNEAQLDKSGLPSDRFFAERPEGSVSTLKIQRTQQEDSAVYLCASSSRRDRGTQYFGPGTRLTVL.

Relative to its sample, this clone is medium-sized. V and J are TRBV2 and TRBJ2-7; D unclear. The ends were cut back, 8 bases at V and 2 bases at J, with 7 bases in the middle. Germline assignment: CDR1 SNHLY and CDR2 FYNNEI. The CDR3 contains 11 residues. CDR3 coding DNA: TGTGCCAGCGGTAGGGCCTACGAGCAGTACTTC. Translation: CASGRAYEQYF.

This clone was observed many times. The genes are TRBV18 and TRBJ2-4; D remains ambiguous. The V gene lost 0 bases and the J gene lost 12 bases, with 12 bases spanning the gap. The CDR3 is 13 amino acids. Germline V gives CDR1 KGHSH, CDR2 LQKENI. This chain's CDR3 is CASSPPLEPRQYF. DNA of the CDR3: TGTGCCAGCTCACCACCGTTAGAACCTCGTCAGTACTTC. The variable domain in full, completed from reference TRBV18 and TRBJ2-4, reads NAGVMQNPRHLVRRRGQEARLRCSPMKGHSHVYWYRQLPEEGLKFMVYLQKENIIDESGMPKERFSAEFPKEGPSILRIQQVVRGDSAAYFCASSPPLEPRQYFGAGTRLSVL.

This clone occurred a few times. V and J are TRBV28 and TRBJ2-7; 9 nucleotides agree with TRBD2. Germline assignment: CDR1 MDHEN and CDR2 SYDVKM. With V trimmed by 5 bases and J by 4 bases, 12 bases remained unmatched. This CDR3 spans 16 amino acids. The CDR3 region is CASSPIAGVEVYEQYF. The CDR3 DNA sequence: TGTGCCAGCAGTCCCATAGCGGGAGTTGAGGTGTACGAGCAGTACTTC.

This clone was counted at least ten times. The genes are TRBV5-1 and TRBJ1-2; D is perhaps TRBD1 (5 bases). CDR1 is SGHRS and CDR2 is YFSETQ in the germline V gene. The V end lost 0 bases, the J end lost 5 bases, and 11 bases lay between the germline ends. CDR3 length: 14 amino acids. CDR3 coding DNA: TGCGCCAGCAGCTTGGAGGGGTTCGATTATGGCTACACCTTC. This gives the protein CASSLEGFDYGYTF.